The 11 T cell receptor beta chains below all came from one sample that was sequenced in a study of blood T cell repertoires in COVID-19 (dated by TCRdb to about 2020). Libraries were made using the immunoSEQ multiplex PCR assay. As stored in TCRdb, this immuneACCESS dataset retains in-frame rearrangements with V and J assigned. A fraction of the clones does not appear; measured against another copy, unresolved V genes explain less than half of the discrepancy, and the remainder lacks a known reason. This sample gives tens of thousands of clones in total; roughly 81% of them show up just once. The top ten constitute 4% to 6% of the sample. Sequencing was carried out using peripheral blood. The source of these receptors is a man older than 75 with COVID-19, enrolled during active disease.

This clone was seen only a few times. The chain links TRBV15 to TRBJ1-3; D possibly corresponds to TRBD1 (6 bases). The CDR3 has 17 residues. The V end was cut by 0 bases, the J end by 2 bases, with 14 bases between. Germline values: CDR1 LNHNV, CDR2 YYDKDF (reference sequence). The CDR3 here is CATSREGGGAPGNTIYF. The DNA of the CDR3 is TGTGCCACCAGCAGAGAAGGGGGAGGGGCCCCTGGAAACACCATATATTTT.

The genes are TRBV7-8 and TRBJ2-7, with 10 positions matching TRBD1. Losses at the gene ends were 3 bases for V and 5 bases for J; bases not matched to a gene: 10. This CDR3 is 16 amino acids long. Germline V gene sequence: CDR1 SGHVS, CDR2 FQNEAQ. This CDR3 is CASSLAGTGVSHEQYF. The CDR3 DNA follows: TGTGCCAGCAGCTTGGCCGGGACAGGGGTTTCCCACGAGCAGTACTTC.

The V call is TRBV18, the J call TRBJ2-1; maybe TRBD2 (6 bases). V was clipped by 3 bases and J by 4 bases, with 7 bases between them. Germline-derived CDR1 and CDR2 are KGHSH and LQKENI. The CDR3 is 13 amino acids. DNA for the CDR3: TGTGCCAGCTCACCGCGGGGTTACAATGAGCAGTTCTTC. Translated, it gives CASSPRGYNEQFF.

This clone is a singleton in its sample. This CDR3 reads CASRQSNQPQHF. The DNA of the CDR3 is TGTGCCAGCAGACAGAGCAATCAGCCCCAGCATTTT. The chain joins TRBV2 to TRBJ1-5; D is ambiguous. Germline V CDR1 and CDR2: SNHLY, FYNNEI. This CDR3 has 12 residues. V was clipped by 6 bases and J by 1 base, with 4 bases between them.

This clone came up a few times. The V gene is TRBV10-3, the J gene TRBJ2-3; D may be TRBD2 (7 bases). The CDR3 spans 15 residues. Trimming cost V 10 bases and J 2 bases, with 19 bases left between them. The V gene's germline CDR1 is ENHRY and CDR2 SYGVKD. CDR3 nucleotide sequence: TGTGCCAGCCGGGGTAGGGGGGGCCTCACAGATACGCAGTATTTT. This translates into CASRGRGGLTDTQYF.

The CDR3 DNA reads TGCGCCAGCAGCTTTAGCCCAGCGGGGGGGACCTACAATGAGCAGTTCTTC. Translating gives CASSFSPAGGTYNEQFF. This chain joins TRBV5-1 and TRBJ2-1; 10 nucleotides align to TRBD2. V lost 2 bases, J lost 2 bases, and 7 bases stayed unmatched. The CDR3 totals 17 residues. Germline V CDR1 and CDR2: SGHRS, YFSETQ.

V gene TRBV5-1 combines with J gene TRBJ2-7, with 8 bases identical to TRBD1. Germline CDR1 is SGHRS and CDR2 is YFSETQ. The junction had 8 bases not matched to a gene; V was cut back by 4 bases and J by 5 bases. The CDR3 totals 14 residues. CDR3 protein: CASSRTGGRDEQYF. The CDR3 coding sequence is TGCGCCAGCAGCAGAACAGGGGGGCGGGACGAGCAGTACTTC.

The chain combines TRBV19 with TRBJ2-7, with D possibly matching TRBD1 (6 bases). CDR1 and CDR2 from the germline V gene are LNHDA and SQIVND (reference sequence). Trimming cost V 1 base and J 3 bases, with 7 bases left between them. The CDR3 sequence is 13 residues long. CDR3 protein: CASSIGGHYEQYF. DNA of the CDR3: TGTGCCAGTAGTATAGGGGGACACTACGAGCAGTACTTC.

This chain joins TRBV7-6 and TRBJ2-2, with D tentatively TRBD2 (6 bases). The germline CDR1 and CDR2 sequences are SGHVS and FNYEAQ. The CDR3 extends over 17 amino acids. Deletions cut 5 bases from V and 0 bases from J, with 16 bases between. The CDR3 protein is CASSLLWRDANTGELFF. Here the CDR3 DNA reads TGTGCCAGCAGCCTCCTTTGGCGGGACGCGAACACCGGGGAGCTGTTTTTT.

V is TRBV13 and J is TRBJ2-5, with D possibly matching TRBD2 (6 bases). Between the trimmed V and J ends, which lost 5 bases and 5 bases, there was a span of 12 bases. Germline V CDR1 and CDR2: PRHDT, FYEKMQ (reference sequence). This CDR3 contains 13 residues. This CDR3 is CASSLRGVETQYF. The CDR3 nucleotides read TGTGCCAGCAGCCTTCGCGGGGTGGAGACCCAGTACTTC.

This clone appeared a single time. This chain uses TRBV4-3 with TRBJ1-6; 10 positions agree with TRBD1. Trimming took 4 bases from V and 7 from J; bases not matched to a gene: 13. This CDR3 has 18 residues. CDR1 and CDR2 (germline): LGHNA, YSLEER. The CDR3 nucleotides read TGCGCCAGCAGCCCCCGGGACAGGGGATTGACGGTGAATTCACCCCTCCACTTT. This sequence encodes CASSPRDRGLTVNSPLHF.